This TCR beta chain came from a study of T cell responses to AZD1222 COVID-19 vaccine. The table came from immunoSEQ multiplex PCR; TCRdb's copy has only in-frame clones and leaves some out. The sample records 85,000 to 110,000 clones, about nine tenths being singletons. With 5 bases clipped from V and 2 bases from J, the junction kept 5 bases outside the gene matches. CDR1 and CDR2 (germline): SGHAT, FQNNGV. This CDR3 contains 15 residues. On this clone: The target antigen is unknown.

Study-level findings and limits: Most donors were white British and more were female, and clonal diversity was possibly underestimated. Repertoires in all cases were sampled only once the peak T cell response had passed. The study reported that nearly half of spike-specific TCRs target unmutated variant regions. Mapped onto spike, vaccine-associated CD4 TCRs spanned it and were dominant at 160-218 and 743-854.

This clonotype was obtained from an adult in good health. The sample was peripheral blood, taken on day 0 of AZD1222 vaccination. This chain connects TRBV11-2 to TRBJ2-2, with 7 bases aligning to TRBD1. The CDR3 sequence is CASSLGDRNTGELFF. CDR3 DNA: TGTGCCAGCAGCCTAGGGGACAGAAACACCGGGGAGCTGTTTTTT.